This T cell receptor beta chain was profiled in a study of graft-versus-host responses after intestinal transplantation. Study background: Those transplanted obtained multivisceral, liver-intestinal, or isolated intestinal grafts.

This CDR3 has 16 residues. Germline-derived CDR1 and CDR2 are SGHNT and YYREEE (reference sequence). Trimming took 0 bases from V and 0 from J, leaving 7 bases between them. Concerning this clone: Its antigen is as yet unknown.

Profiling relied on immunoSEQ multiplex PCR, and the TCRdb table lists in-frame clones only, not all of them. The table has over 70,000 clones, roughly four fifths seen once. The TCR sequence derives from a human donor who received an intestinal transplant. The sample consisted of unstimulated CD8+ T cells sorted from spleen or lymph node cells, taken before intestinal transplant. The rearrangement joins TRBV5-4 to TRBJ2-6; D remains unclear. The CDR3 reads CASSLVTDSGANVLTF. CDR3 in DNA: TGTGCCAGCAGCTTGGTTACAGACTCTGGGGCCAACGTCCTGACTTTC. Using reference TRBV5-4 and TRBJ2-6 for the parts outside the CDR3, the full variable domain is ETGVTQSPTHLIKTRGQQVTLRCSSQSGHNTVSWYQQALGQGPQFIFQYYREEENGRGNFPPRFSGLQFPNYSSELNVNALELDDSALYLCASSLVTDSGANVLTFGAGSRLTVL.